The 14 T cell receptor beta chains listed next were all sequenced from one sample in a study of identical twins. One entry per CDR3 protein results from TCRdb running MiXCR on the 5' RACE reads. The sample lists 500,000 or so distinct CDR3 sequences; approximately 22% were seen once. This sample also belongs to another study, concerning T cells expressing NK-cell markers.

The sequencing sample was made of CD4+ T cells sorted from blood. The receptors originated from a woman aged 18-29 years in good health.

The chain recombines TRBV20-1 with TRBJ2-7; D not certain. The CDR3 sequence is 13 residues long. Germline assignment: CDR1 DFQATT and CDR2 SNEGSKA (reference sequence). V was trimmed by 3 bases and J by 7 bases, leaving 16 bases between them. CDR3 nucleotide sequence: TGCAGTGCTAGGAACCCGAACCTGGGAGAGCAGTACTTC. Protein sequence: CSARNPNLGEQYF.

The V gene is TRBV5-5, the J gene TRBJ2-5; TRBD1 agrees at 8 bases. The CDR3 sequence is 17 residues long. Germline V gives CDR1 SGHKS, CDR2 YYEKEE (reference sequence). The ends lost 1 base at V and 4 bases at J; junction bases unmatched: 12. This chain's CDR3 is CASSLWDAGGGVETQYF. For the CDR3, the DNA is TGTGCCAGCAGCTTGTGGGATGCAGGGGGCGGTGTAGAGACCCAGTACTTC.

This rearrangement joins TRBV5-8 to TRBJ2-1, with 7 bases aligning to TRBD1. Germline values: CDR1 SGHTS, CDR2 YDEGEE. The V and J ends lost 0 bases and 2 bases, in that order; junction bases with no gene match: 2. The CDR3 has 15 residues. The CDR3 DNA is TGTGCCAGCAGCTTGGAAGGGACAGCCTACAATGAGCAGTTCTTC. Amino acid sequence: CASSLEGTAYNEQFF. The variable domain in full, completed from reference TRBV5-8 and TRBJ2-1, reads EAGVTQSPTHLIKTRGQQATLRCSPISGHTSVYWYQQALGLGLQFLLWYDEGEERNRGNFPPRFSGRQFPNYSSELNVNALELEDSALYLCASSLEGTAYNEQFFGPGTRLTVL.

In nucleotides, the CDR3 is TGTGCCAGCAGTTGGGCATACGAGCAGTACTTC. Its translation: CASSWAYEQYF. The J gene is TRBJ2-7, the V gene TRBV12-3 or TRBV12-4; D is uncertain. V was pared by 4 bases and J by 4 bases, with 5 bases between. The CDR3 length is 11 residues.

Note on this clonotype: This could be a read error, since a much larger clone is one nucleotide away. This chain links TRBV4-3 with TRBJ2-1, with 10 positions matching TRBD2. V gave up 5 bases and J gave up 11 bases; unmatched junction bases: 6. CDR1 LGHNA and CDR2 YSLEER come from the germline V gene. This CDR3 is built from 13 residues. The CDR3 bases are TGCGCCAGCAGCGGGACTAGCGCGCCTCAGCAGTTCTTC. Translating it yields CASSGTSAPQQFF.

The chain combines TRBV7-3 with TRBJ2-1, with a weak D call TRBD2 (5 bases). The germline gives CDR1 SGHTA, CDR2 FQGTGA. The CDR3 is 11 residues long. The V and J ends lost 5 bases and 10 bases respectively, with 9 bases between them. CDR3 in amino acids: CASSPGEEQFF. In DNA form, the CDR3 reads TGTGCCAGCAGCCCCGGGGAAGAGCAGTTCTTC. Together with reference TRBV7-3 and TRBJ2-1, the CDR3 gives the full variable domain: GAGVSQTPSNKVTEKGKYVELRCDPISGHTALYWYRQSLGQGPEFLIYFQGTGAADDSGLPNDRFFAVRPEGSVSTLKIQRTERGDSAVYLCASSPGEEQFFGPGTRLTVL.

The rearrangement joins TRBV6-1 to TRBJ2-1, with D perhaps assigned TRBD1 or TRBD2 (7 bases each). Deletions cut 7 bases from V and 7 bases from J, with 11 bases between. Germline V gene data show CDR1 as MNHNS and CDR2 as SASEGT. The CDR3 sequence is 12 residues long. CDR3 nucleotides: TGTGCCAGCACCAGGGGGGGGAATGAGCAGTTCTTC. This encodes CASTRGGNEQFF.

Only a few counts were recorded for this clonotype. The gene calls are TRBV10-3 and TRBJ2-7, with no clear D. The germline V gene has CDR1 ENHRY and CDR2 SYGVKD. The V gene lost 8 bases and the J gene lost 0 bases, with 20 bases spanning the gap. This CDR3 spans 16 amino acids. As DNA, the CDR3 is TGTGCCATCGGAGCCGCGGATCGAAGGAGCTCCTACGAGCAGTACTTC. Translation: CAIGAADRRSSYEQYF.

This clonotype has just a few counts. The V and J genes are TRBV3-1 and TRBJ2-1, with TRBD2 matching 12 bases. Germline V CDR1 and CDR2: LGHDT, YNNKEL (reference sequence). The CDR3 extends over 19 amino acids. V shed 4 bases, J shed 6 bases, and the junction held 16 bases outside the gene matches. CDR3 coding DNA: TGTGCCAGCAGCCGGGTAGGAGGACTAGCGGGATTAGGGGGCAATGAGCAGTTCTTC. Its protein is CASSRVGGLAGLGGNEQFF.

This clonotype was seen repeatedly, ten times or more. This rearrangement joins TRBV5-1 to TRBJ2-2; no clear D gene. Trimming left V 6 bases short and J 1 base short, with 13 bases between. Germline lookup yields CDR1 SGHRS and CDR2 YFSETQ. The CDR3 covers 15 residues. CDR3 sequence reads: CASKKGSLNTGELFF. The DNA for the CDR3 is TGCGCCAGCAAAAAGGGCAGTCTGAACACCGGGGAGCTGTTTTTT. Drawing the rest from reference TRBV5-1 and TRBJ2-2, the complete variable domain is KAGVTQTPRYLIKTRGQQVTLSCSPISGHRSVSWYQQTPGQGLQFLFEYFSETQRNKGNFPGRFSGRQFSNSRSEMNVSTLELGDSALYLCASKKGSLNTGELFFGEGSRLTVL.

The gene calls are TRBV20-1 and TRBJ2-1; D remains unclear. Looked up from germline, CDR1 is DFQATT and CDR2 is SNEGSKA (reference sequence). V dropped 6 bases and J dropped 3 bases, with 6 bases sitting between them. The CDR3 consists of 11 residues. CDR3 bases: TGCAGTGCCACACGCTACAATGAGCAGTTCTTC. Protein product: CSATRYNEQFF.

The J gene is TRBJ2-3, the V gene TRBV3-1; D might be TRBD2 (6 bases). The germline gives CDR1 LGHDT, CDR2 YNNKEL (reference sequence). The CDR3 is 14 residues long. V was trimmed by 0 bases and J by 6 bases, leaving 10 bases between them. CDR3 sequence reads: CASSQDGAGDTQYF. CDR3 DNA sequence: TGTGCCAGCAGCCAAGATGGTGCGGGGGATACGCAGTATTTT.

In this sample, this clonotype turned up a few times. The CDR3 spells CASSYLDKNEKLFF. CDR3 nucleotide sequence: TGTGCCAGCAGTTACTTGGACAAGAATGAAAAACTGTTTTTT. J is TRBJ1-4 and V is TRBV6-5, with D perhaps matching TRBD1 (5 bases). Trimming took off 1 base at V and 5 bases at J, with 8 bases between the two ends. This CDR3 comprises 14 residues. CDR1 and CDR2 from the germline V gene are MNHEY and SVGAGI.

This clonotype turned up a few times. The DNA of the CDR3 is TGCAGTGCTAGAGTAGCGACTAGCGGGGGGTTCGGGGAGCTGTTTTTT. Translation gives CSARVATSGGFGELFF. The chain links TRBV20-1 to TRBJ2-2; 13 bases fit TRBD2. Germline values: CDR1 DFQATT, CDR2 SNEGSKA (reference sequence). The trim removed 1 base at V and 7 bases at J, leaving 6 bases unmatched. This CDR3 is built from 16 residues.